The following is a TCR beta chain sequence with its context. The sample belongs to a study of tumor-infiltrating lymphocytes in localized non-small cell lung cancer. Across the study: Resected tumor was paired with non-adjacent uninvolved lung from the same patient.

The assay was immunoSEQ multiplex PCR, and TCRdb's table has in-frame clones only and misses some. The data hold 10,000 or so clones, with roughly 79% observed a single time. Trimming cost V 1 base and J 9 bases, with 12 bases left between them. The CDR3 is 13 residues long. Germline V gene sequence: CDR1 SGHDT, CDR2 YYEEEE. The receptor was derived from a human donor with non-small cell lung cancer. The sample was uninvolved lung tissue not adjacent to the tumor. The chain carries TRBV5-6 and TRBJ2-3; D possibly matches TRBD1 or TRBD2 (6 bases each). The CDR3 DNA follows: TGTGCCAGCAGCTTGAATACGGGGGCGACGCAGTATTTT. Translation gives CASSLNTGATQYF.